This T cell receptor (beta chain) emerged from a study of beta chain features in type 1 diabetes. Study-wide context: Patients and healthy donors were similar in age, gender and cell yields. Study-level findings and limits: The study found moderately but significantly shorter TCRB CDR3s in all four CD4+ subsets of Type 1 diabetes patients.

As to this clone: Its antigen is not known.

Germline values: CDR1 LNHDA, CDR2 SQIVND (reference sequence). The CDR3 totals 20 residues. V was cut by 3 bases and J by 0 bases, with 21 bases left in between. Sorting of CD4+ naive, central memory, regulatory and stem cell-like memory cells was performed via CD45RO/CCR7/CD25/CD127/CD95/CD27. TCRB transcripts that were expressed got sequenced, as all of the isolated RNA had been reverse transcribed. Profiling relied on immunoSEQ multiplex PCR, and the TCRdb table lists in-frame clones only, not all of them. The sample holds hundreds of thousands of clones, 11% to 15% seen once. Sequencing was done on a sample of naive CD4+ T cells from blood. The chain couples TRBV19 to TRBJ2-6, with D tentatively TRBD1 or TRBD2 (5 bases each). This sequence originates from a man aged 18 to 29 with type 1 diabetes. The chain's CDR3 is CASSITRAGNRYSGANVLTF. The CDR3 DNA sequence: TGTGCCAGTAGTATTACCAGGGCGGGTAACCGATACTCTGGGGCCAACGTCCTGACTTTC.